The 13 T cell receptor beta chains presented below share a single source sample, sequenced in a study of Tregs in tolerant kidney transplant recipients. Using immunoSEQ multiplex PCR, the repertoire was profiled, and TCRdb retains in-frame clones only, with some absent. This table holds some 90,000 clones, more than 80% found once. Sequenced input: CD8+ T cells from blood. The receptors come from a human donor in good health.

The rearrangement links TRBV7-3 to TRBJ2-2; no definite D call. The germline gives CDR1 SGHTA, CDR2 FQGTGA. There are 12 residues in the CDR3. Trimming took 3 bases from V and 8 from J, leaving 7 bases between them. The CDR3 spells CASSFGRGELFF. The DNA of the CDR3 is TGTGCCAGCAGCTTTGGTAGAGGGGAGCTGTTTTTT.

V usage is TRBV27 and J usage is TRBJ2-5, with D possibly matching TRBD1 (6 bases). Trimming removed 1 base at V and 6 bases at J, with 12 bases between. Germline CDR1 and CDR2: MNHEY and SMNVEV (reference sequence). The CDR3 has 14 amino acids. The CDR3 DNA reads TGTGCCAGCAGTTTATTAGGCAGGGGAAAGACCCAGTACTTC. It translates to CASSLLGRGKTQYF.

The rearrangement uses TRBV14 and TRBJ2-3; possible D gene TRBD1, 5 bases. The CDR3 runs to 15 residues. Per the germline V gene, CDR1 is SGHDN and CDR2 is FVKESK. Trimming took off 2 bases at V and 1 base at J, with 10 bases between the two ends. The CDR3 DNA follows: TGTGCCAGCAGCCAACAGGGTTTCCGCACAGATACGCAGTATTTT. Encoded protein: CASSQQGFRTDTQYF.

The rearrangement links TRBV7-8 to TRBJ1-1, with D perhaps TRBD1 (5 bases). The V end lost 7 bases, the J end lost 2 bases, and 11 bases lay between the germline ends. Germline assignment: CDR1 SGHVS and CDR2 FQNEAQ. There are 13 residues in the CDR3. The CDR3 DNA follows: TGTGCCAGCACCCATGGGGGAAACACTGAAGCTTTCTTT. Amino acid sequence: CASTHGGNTEAFF.

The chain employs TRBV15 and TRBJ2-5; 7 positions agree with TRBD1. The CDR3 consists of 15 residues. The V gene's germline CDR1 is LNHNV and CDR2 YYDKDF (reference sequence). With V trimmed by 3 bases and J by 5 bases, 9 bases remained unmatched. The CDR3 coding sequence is TGTGCCACCAGCAGCCAAGGGGGCACAGGGGAGACCCAGTACTTC. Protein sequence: CATSSQGGTGETQYF. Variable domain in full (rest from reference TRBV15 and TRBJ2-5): DAMVIQNPRYQVTQFGKPVTLSCSQTLNHNVMYWYQQKSSQAPKLLFHYYDKDFNNEADTPDNFQSRRPNTSFCFLDIRSPGLGDTAMYLCATSSQGGTGETQYFGPGTRLLVL.

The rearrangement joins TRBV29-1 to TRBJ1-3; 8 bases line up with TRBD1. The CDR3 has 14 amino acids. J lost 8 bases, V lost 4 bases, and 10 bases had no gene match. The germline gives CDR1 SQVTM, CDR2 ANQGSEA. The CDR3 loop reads CSVAGTGPRDTIYF. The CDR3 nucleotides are TGCAGCGTTGCGGGGACAGGACCAAGGGACACCATATATTTT.

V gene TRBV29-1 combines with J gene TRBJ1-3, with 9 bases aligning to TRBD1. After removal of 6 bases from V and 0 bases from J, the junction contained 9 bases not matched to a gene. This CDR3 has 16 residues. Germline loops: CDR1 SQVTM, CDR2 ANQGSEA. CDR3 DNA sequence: TGCAGCGTCGAGGGGACAGGGTCCGACTCTGGAAACACCATATATTTT. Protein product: CSVEGTGSDSGNTIYF.

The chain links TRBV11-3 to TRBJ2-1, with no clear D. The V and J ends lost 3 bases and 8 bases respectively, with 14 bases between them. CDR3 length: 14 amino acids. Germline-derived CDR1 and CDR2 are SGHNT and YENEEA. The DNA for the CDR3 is TGTGCCAGCAGCTTGGACCCCAGCGTATATGAGCAGTTCTTC. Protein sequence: CASSLDPSVYEQFF.

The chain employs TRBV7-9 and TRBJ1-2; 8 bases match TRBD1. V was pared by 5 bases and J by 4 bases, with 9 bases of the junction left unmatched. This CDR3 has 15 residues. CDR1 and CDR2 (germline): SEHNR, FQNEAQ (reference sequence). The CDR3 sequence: CASSLTTGAPYGYTF. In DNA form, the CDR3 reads TGTGCCAGCAGCCTGACGACAGGGGCACCCTATGGCTACACCTTC.

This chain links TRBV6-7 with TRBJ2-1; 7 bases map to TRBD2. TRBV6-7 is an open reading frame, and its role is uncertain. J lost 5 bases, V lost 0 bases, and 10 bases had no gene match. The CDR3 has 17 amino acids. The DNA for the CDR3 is TGTGCCAGCAGTTACTCGATTCTGCTAGCGGTGAACAATGAGCAGTTCTTC. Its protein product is CASSYSILLAVNNEQFF.

CDR3 residues: CASSIVAGGDYGYTF. In DNA, the CDR3 is TGTGCCAGTAGTATAGTAGCTGGGGGAGACTATGGCTACACCTTC. V and J are TRBV19 and TRBJ1-2; tentatively, D is TRBD1 (5 bases). Germline lookup yields CDR1 LNHDA and CDR2 SQIVND (reference sequence). V was shortened by 1 base and J by 3 bases, with 12 bases between the two germline ends. This CDR3 has 15 residues.

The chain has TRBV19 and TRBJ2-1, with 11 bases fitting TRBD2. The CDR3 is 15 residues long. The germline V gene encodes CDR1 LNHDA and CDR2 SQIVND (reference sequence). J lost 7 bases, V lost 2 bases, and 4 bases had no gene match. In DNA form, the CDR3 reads TGTGCCAGTAGTATAAGGGGACTAGCGGAAAATGAGCAGTTCTTC. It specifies CASSIRGLAENEQFF.

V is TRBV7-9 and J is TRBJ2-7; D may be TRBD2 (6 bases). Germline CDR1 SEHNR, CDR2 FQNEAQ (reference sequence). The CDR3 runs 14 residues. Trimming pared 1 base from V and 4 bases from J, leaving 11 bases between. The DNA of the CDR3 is TGTGCCAGCAGCTTAGACCTGGGGGGATACGAGCAGTACTTC. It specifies CASSLDLGGYEQYF.